This T cell receptor beta chain appears in the sequencing data of a study of T cell changes during pregnancy in multiple sclerosis. The germline CDR1 and CDR2 sequences are GTSNPN and SVGIG (reference sequence). CDR3 length equals 11 residues. Only in-frame clones appear in the TCRdb table, and some are missing; sequencing was by immunoSEQ multiplex PCR. The table records 50,000 to 65,000 clones, approximately 90% of them present only once. The receptor was isolated from a female donor with multiple sclerosis, enrolled in a pregnancy study. The gene calls are TRBV30 and TRBJ2-2; possible D gene TRBD2, 6 bases. Source: peripheral blood, taken in the second trimester of pregnancy. The CDR3 DNA follows: TGTGCTAGGGGAGGCCCGCGGGAGCTGTTTTTT. This translates into CARGGPRELFF.